One and the same sample provided the 8 T cell receptor beta chains below, sequenced in a study of T cell responses to AZD1222 COVID-19 vaccine. Sequencing used immunoSEQ multiplex PCR; TCRdb keeps in-frame clones, though not all of them. The sample carries around 99,000 clones, about 88% recorded once. The sample here was peripheral blood, taken on day 0 of AZD1222 vaccination. The receptors come from an adult in good health.

The gene calls are TRBV28 and TRBJ2-7; 7 bases line up with TRBD1. The V gene's germline CDR1 is MDHEN and CDR2 SYDVKM. V was clipped by 6 bases and J by 2 bases; unmatched bases: 10. The CDR3 covers 15 residues. CDR3 nucleotide sequence: TGTGCCAGCAGCCATACAGGGGACCGGGCCTACGAGCAGTACTTC. Encoded protein: CASSHTGDRAYEQYF. The full variable domain, with the rest looked up from reference TRBV28 and TRBJ2-7, is DVKVTQSSRYLVKRTGEKVFLECVQDMDHENMFWYRQDPGLGLRLIYFSYDVKMKEKGDIPEGYSVSREKKERFSLILESASTNQTSMYLCASSHTGDRAYEQYFGPGTRLTVT.

The genes are TRBV5-1 and TRBJ2-2, with TRBD2 matching 8 bases. Germline CDR1 reads SGHRS; CDR2 reads YFSETQ. The CDR3 covers 15 residues. The trim removed 5 bases at V and 5 bases at J, leaving 8 bases unmatched. CDR3 nucleotides: TGCGCCAGCAGACCCTCCGGGACTAGAACCGGGGAGCTGTTTTTT. As protein: CASRPSGTRTGELFF.

The chain has TRBV25-1 and TRBJ2-3; 10 positions match TRBD2. V lost 3 bases, J lost 6 bases, and 9 bases stayed unmatched. Per germline, CDR1 MGHDK and CDR2 SYGVNS. The CDR3 contains 16 residues. The CDR3 nucleotides read TGTGCCAGCAGTGAGCCCACTAGCGGGGTTGGGGATACGCAGTATTTT. It is translated as CASSEPTSGVGDTQYF.

In nucleotides, the CDR3 is TGTGCCAGCAGTACCGGACAGGGGCATTATTACACTGAAGCTTTCTTT. Its translation: CASSTGQGHYYTEAFF. The chain couples TRBV27 to TRBJ1-1; 9 nucleotides line up with TRBD1. The CDR3 loop spans 16 amino acids. The trim removed 5 bases at V and 3 bases at J, leaving 10 bases unmatched. Germline loops: CDR1 MNHEY, CDR2 SMNVEV (reference sequence).

The chain has TRBV9 and TRBJ2-3, with D perhaps matching TRBD2 (6 bases). The germline V and J ends were trimmed by 0 bases and 1 base, with 9 bases remaining between them. CDR1 is SGDLS and CDR2 is YYNGEE in the germline V gene. The CDR3 has 15 residues. This CDR3 reads CASSVVIAGTDTQYF. Written as DNA, the CDR3 is TGTGCCAGCAGCGTAGTAATAGCGGGCACAGATACGCAGTATTTT.

V usage is TRBV18 and J usage is TRBJ1-1; D remains ambiguous. Trimming stripped 2 bases from V and 8 bases from J, with 9 bases between. The germline CDR1 and CDR2 sequences are KGHSH and LQKENI. The CDR3 contains 12 residues. Here the CDR3 reads CASSPKGREAFF. In nucleotides, the CDR3 is TGTGCCAGCTCACCAAAGGGCCGCGAAGCTTTCTTT.

The chain has TRBV6-2 or TRBV6-3 and TRBJ1-4; D is unclear. V shed 6 bases and J shed 0 bases, with 8 bases lying between them. The CDR3 totals 14 residues. CDR1 is MNHEY and CDR2 is SVGEGT in the germline V gene. CDR3 DNA: TGTGCCAGCAGCCGCCACCCAACTAATGAAAAACTGTTTTTT. This sequence encodes CASSRHPTNEKLFF.

The chain combines TRBV28 with TRBJ2-7, with a tentative D call TRBD1 (6 bases). The V gene lost 6 bases and the J gene lost 5 bases, with 23 bases spanning the gap. Germline CDR1 is MDHEN and CDR2 is SYDVKM. CDR3 length equals 16 residues. CDR3 nucleotides: TGTGCCAGCAGAAAATGGATTGGCAGGGGCGAGGACGAGCAGTACTTC. It translates to CASRKWIGRGEDEQYF.